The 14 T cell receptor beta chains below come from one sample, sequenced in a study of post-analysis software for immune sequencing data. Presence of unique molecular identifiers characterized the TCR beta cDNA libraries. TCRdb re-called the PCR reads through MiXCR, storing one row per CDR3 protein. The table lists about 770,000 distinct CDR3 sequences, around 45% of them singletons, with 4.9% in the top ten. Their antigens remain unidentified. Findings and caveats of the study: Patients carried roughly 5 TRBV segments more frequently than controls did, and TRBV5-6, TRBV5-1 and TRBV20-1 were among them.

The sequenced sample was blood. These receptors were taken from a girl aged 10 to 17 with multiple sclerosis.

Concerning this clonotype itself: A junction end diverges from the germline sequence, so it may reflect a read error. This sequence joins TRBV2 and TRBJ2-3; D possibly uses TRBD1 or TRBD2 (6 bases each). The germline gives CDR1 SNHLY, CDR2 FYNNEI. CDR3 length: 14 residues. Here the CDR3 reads CALQMEGQTDTQYF. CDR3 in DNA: TGCGCCCTCCAAATGGAGGGACAAACAGATACGCAGTATTTT.

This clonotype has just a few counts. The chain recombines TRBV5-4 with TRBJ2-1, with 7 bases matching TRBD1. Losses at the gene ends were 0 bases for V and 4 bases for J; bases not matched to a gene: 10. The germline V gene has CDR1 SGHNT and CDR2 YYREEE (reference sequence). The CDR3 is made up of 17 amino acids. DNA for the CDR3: TGTGCCAGCAGCTTGGCCCTACAAGGGGGCGGATACAATGAGCAGTTCTTC. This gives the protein CASSLALQGGGYNEQFF. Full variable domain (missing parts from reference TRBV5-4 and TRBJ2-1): ETGVTQSPTHLIKTRGQQVTLRCSSQSGHNTVSWYQQALGQGPQFIFQYYREEENGRGNFPPRFSGLQFPNYSSELNVNALELDDSALYLCASSLALQGGGYNEQFFGPGTRLTVL.

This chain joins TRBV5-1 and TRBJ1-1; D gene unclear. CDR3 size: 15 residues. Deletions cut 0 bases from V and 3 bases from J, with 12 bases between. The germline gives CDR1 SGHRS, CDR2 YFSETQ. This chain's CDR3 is CASSLEGGRHTEAFF. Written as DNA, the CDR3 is TGCGCCAGCAGCTTGGAGGGCGGCAGACACACTGAAGCTTTCTTT.

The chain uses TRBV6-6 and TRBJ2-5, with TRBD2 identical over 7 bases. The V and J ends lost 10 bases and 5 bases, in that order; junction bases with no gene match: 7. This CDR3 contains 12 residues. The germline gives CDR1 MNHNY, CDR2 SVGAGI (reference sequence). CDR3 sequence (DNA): TGTGCCAATAGGTGGCGGGAGGAGACCCAGTACTTC. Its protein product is CANRWREETQYF.

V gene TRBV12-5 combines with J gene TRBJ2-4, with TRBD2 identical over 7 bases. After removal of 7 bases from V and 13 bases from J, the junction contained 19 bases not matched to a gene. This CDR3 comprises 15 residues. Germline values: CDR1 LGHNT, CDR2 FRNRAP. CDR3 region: CASALGGLAPKEQYF. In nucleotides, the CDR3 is TGTGCTAGTGCCCTGGGGGGGTTAGCCCCGAAGGAGCAGTACTTC.

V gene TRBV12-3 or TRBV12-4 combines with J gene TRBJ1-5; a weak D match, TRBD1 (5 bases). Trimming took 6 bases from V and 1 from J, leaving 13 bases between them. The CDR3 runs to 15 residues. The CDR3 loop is CASRFEGLSNQPQHF. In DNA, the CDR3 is TGTGCCAGCAGATTCGAGGGACTGAGCAATCAGCCCCAGCATTTT.

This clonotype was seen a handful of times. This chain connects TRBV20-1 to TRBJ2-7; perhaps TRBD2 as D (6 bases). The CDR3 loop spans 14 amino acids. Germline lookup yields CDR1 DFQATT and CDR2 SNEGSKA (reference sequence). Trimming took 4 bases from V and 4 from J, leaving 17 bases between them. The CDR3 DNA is TGCAGTGCTATTCCCTCGGGACTCTTATACGAGCAGTACTTC. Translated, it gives CSAIPSGLLYEQYF.

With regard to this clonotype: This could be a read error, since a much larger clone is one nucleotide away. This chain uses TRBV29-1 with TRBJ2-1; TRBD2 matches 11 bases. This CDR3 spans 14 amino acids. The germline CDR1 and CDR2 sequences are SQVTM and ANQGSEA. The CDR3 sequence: CNAGTSGPFGEQFF. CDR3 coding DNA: TGCAACGCCGGGACTAGCGGCCCCTTCGGTGAGCAGTTCTTC.

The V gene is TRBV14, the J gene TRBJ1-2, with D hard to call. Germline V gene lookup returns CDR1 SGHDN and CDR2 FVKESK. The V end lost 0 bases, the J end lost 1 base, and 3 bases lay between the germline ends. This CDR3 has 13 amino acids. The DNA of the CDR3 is TGTGCCAGCAGCCAAGACGTTAACTATGGCTACACCTTC. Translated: CASSQDVNYGYTF.

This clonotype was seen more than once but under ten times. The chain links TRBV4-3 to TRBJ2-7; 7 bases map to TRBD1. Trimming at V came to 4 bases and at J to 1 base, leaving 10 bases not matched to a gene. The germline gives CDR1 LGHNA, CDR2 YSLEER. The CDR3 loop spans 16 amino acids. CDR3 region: CASSPGATGRSYEQYF. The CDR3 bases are TGCGCCAGCAGCCCCGGGGCGACAGGGCGATCCTACGAGCAGTACTTC.

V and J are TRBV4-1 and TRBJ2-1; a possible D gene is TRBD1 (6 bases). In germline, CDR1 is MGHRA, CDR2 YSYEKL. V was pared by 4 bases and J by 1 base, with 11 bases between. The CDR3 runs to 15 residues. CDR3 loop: CASSPMDSSYNEQFF. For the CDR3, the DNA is TGCGCCAGCAGCCCCATGGACAGTTCCTACAATGAGCAGTTCTTC.

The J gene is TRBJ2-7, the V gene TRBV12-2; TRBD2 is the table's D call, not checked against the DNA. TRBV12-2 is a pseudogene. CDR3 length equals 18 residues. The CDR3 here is CASRWSRKEAGVSVEQYF. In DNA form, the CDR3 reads TGTGCAAGTCGCTGGAGTCGGAAAGAAGCGGGAGTCTCGGTCGAGCAGTACTTC.

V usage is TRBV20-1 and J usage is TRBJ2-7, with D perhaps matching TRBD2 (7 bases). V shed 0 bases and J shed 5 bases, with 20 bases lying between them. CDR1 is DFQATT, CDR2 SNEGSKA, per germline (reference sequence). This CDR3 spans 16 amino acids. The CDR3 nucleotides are TGCAGTGCTAGAGATCCAGGGGACGGGAGGATCCACGAGCAGTACTTC. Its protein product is CSARDPGDGRIHEQYF.

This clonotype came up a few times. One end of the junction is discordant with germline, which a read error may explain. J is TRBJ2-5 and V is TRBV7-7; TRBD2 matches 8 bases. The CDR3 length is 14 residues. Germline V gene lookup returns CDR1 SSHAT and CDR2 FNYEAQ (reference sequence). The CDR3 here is CASSPSGLDVAQYF. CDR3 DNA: TGTGCTAGCAGCCCATCGGGACTAGACGTTGCCCAGTACTTC. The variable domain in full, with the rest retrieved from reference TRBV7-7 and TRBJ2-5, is GAGVSQSPRYKVTKRGQDVTLRCDPISSHATLYWYQQALGQGPEFLTYFNYEAQPDKSGLPSDRFSAERPEGSISTLTIQRTEQRDSAMYRCASSPSGLDVAQYFGPGTRLLVL.